This TCR beta chain originates from a study of blood T cell repertoires in COVID-19. Overall study context: COVID-19 samples, acute and convalescent, were from the United States, Italy and Spain. T cells, B-cell-depleted T cells, or PBMCs provided the cDNA or gDNA that served as material.

In the authors' workflow: Nucleated cell number was recorded as an estimate derived from reference gene primer amplification. Libraries were prepared by immunoSEQ multiplex PCR; TCRdb keeps only in-frame clonotypes and omits some of them. V, J and clone size are those of that table, while D and trimming were read from the DNA. The repertoire holds roughly 150,000 clones, with approximately 83% as singletons. This CDR3 region has 17 residues. Germline V gene sequence: CDR1 LGHDT, CDR2 YNNKEL (reference sequence). J was trimmed by 0 bases and V by 4 bases; bases with no gene match: 9. The sample consisted of peripheral blood. The chain couples TRBV3-1 (or the pseudogene TRBV3-2) to TRBJ2-3; TRBD1 matches at 8 bases. This sequence originates from a human donor in a cohort sampled during active COVID-19. This CDR3 reads CASSRVDRGLSTDTQYF. The CDR3 nucleotides are TGTGCCAGCAGCCGGGTTGACAGGGGATTAAGCACAGATACGCAGTATTTT.